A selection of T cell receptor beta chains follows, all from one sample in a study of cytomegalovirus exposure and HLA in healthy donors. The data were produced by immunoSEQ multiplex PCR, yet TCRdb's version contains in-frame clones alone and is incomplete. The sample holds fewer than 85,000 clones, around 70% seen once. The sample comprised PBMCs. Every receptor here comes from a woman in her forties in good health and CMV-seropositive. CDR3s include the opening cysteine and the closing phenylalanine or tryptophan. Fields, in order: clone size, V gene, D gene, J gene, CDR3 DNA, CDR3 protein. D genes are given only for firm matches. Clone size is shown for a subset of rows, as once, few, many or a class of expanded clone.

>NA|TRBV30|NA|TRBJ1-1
TGTGCCTGGACCCACGCGGGGCCTGAAGCTTTCTTT
CAWTHAGPEAFF
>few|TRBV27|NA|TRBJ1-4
TGTGCCAGCAGTTTATTTTTCGCAACTAATGAAAAACTGTTTTTT
CASSLFFATNEKLFF
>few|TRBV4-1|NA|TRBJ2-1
TGCGCCAGCAGCCAAGAGATGGGGGCGTACAATGAGCAGTTCTTC
CASSQEMGAYNEQFF
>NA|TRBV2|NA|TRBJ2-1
TGTGCCAGCAGTGAAGGGACTCCTTCCTACAATGAGCAGTTCTTC
CASSEGTPSYNEQFF
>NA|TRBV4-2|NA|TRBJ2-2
TGTGCCAGCAGCCAGGAGGGTGTTAATGATCGGGCCGGGGAGCTGTTTTTT
CASSQEGVNDRAGELFF
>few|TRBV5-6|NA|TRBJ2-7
TGTGCCAGCAGCTTGGGGACAGACTACGAGCAGTACTTC
CASSLGTDYEQYF
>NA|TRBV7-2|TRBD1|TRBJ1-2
TGTGCCAGCAGTCCGGGACAGGGCGTTGGCTACACCTTC
CASSPGQGVGYTF
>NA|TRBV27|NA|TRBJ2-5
TGTGCCAGCAGTTTATCTCCAGGGGAAGAGACCCAGTACTTC
CASSLSPGEETQYF
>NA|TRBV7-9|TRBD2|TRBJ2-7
TGTGCCAGCAGCTCGGGACTATACGAGCAGTACTTC
CASSSGLYEQYF
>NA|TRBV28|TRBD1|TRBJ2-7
TGTGCCAGCACCAAACTCGAGACAGGGGGTACCTACGAGCAGTACTTC
CASTKLETGGTYEQYF
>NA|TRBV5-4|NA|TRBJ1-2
TGTGCCAGCAGCTTGGGGTCCTGGGGGCCTAACTATGGCTACACCTTC
CASSLGSWGPNYGYTF
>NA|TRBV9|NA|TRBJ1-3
TGTGCCAGCAGCGTAGAGGCAGGGGCCGCCCCGGCCATATATTTT
CASSVEAGAAPAIYF
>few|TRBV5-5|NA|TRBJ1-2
TGTGCCAGCAGCTTGGACTACAACACCCCCTTCTATATACGTGGCTACACCTTC
CASSLDYNTPFYIRGYTF
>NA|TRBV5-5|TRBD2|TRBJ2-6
TGTGCCAGTCTCTTACTAGCGGCCCCGGCCAACGTCCTGACTTTC
CASLLLAAPANVLTF
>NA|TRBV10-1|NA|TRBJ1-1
TGCGCCAGCAGTATATATAGTTACACTGAAGCTTTCTTT
CASSIYSYTEAFF
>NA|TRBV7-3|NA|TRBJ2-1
TGTGCCAGCAGCTTTGAAAACAGTGGCGAGCAGTTCTTC
CASSFENSGEQFF
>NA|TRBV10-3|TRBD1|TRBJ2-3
TGTGCCACCCGACAGGGGCCCACAGATACGCAGTATTTT
CATRQGPTDTQYF
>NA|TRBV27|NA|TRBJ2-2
TGTGCCAGCAGTGACAGGAACACCGGGGAGCTGTTTTTT
CASSDRNTGELFF
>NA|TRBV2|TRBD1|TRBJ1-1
TGTGCCAGCAGGCGGACAGGGGGCACTGAAGCTTTCTTT
CASRRTGGTEAFF
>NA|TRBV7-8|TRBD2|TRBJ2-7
TGTGCCAGCAGCTTTGGACTAGCGGGGAGCTACGAGCAGTACTTC
CASSFGLAGSYEQYF
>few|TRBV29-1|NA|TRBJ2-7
TGCAGCGTTGAAGAGCGGGGGCTCTCCTACGAGCAGTACTTC
CSVEERGLSYEQYF
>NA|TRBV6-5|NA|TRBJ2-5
TGTGCCAGCAGCGCAACCGGGACTGGAGGGGAGACCCAGTACTTC
CASSATGTGGETQYF
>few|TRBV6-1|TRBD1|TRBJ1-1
TGTGCCAGCAGTGAAGAGGGGGCGGGTTGGACTGAAGCTTTCTTT
CASSEEGAGWTEAFF
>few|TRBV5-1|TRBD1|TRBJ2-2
TGCGCCAGCAGCTTGGGGACAGGGGTGGCCGGGGAGCTGTTTTTT
CASSLGTGVAGELFF
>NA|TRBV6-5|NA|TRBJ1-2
TGTGCCAGCAGTGAAGGTAGTAAGGAGGGCTACACCTTC
CASSEGSKEGYTF
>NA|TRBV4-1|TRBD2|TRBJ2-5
TGCGCCAGCAGCCACATCTCGGGGGGGGTTGAGACCCAGTACTTC
CASSHISGGVETQYF
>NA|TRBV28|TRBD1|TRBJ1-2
TGTGCCAGCAGTAAAGACAGGGGCTTAGAGGGCTACACCTTC
CASSKDRGLEGYTF
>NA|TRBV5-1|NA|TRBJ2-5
TGCGCCAGCAGCTTGGCGTCAGACAGCCAAGAGACCCAGTACTTC
CASSLASDSQETQYF
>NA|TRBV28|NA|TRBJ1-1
TGTGCCAGCACTGCCACAGGGTTTAACACTGAAGCTTTCTTT
CASTATGFNTEAFF
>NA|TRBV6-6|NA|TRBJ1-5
TGTGCCAGCAGTTACGGGCAGGATCAGCCCCAGCATTTT
CASSYGQDQPQHF
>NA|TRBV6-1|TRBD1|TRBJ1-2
TGTGCCAGCAGTGAAGACGGGACAGCCCTTCTCTATGGCTACACCTTC
CASSEDGTALLYGYTF
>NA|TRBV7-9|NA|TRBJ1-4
TGTGCCAGCAGCTTATGGGAGGAACCCAATGAAAAACTGTTTTTT
CASSLWEEPNEKLFF
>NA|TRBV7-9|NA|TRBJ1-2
TGTGCCAGCAGCTTTGGGGGGGCTTATGGCTACACCTTC
CASSFGGAYGYTF
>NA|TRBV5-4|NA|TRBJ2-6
TGTGCCAGCAGCTTGAGAAGCTCATACTCTGGGGCCAACGTCCTGACTTTC
CASSLRSSYSGANVLTF